The 9 T cell receptor beta chains presented below share a single source sample, sequenced in a study of blood T cells in healthy people across ages. Combining a sample-barcoded 5' primer with a J-beta primer mix, a second PCR ran for about 7 to 11 cycles. From the 5' RACE reads, TCRdb called clonotypes with MiXCR, one entry per CDR3 protein. The repertoire consists of 550,000 to 800,000 distinct CDR3 sequences, with around 21% occurring once and the leading ten covering roughly 3.9%. The sequenced sample was blood. These receptors originate from a man between 65 and 80 years old in good health.

This clonotype was detected a few times. The gene calls are TRBV5-1 and TRBJ2-5; D not resolved. The CDR3 has 17 amino acids. Germline lookup yields CDR1 SGHRS and CDR2 YFSETQ. V lost 4 bases and J 6 bases, leaving 25 bases between the germline ends. Here the CDR3 DNA reads TGCGCCAGCAGCCCGGAATCGACACCACCCTCGTTCCAGACCCAGTACTTC. Protein sequence: CASSPESTPPSFQTQYF.

The sample holds a few counts of this clonotype. The chain combines TRBV20-1 with TRBJ1-1; D is unclear. The CDR3 has 11 residues. Trimming pared 5 bases from V and 4 bases from J, leaving 8 bases between. Per germline, CDR1 DFQATT and CDR2 SNEGSKA (reference sequence). The CDR3 sequence: CSAQRSTEAFF. The CDR3 region has the DNA TGCAGTGCTCAAAGGTCCACTGAAGCTTTCTTT.

Only a few counts were recorded for this clonotype. The chain combines TRBV12-3 or TRBV12-4 with TRBJ2-4, with D perhaps matching TRBD2 (5 bases). This CDR3 region has 14 residues. With 7 bases removed from V and 0 bases from J, the gap between germline ends came to 10 bases. The CDR3 sequence: CASNFREAKNIQYF. CDR3 sequence (DNA): TGTGCCAGCAATTTTCGGGAAGCCAAAAACATTCAGTACTTC.

A few counts support this clonotype. The chain employs TRBV14 and TRBJ1-4; a weak D match, TRBD1 (6 bases). There are 15 residues in the CDR3. Germline V gene lookup returns CDR1 SGHDN and CDR2 FVKESK. The V end lost 2 bases, the J end lost 7 bases, and 14 bases lay between the germline ends. CDR3 DNA: TGTGCCAGCAGCCAACGGAGGAGGGGGGGTGAAAAACTGTTTTTT. It is translated as CASSQRRRGGEKLFF. Drawing the rest from reference TRBV14 and TRBJ1-4, the complete variable domain is EAGVTQFPSHSVIEKGQTVTLRCDPISGHDNLYWYRRVMGKEIKFLLHFVKESKQDESGMPNNRFLAERTGGTYSTLKVQPAELEDSGVYFCASSQRRRGGEKLFFGSGTQLSVL.

This clonotype appeared a few times. The chain uses TRBV7-2 and TRBJ2-4, with a possible D match to TRBD2 (6 bases). The CDR3 has 15 amino acids. Trimming removed 7 bases from V and 0 bases from J, with 13 bases in between. Germline V gene data show CDR1 as SGHTA and CDR2 as FQGNSA. The CDR3 protein is CASNAGSLAKNIQYF. The CDR3 coding sequence is TGTGCCAGCAACGCGGGAAGCCTAGCCAAAAACATTCAGTACTTC. Based on the CDR3 plus reference TRBV7-2 and TRBJ2-4, the full variable domain is GAGVSQSPSNKVTEKGKDVELRCDPISGHTALYWYRQSLGQGLEFLIYFQGNSAPDKSGLPSDRFSAERTGGSVSTLTIQRTQQEDSAVYLCASNAGSLAKNIQYFGAGTRLSVL.

This clonotype was seen only a few times. The genes are TRBV3-1 and TRBJ2-2; the D is unclear. Germline assignment: CDR1 LGHDT and CDR2 YNNKEL (reference sequence). The germline V and J ends were trimmed by 3 bases and 4 bases, with 9 bases remaining between them. This CDR3 is built from 14 residues. The CDR3 spells CASSQVEGTGELFF. The CDR3 DNA sequence: TGTGCCAGCAGCCAGGTCGAAGGCACCGGGGAGCTGTTTTTT.

The gene calls are TRBV3-1 and TRBJ2-7, with 7 bases fitting TRBD2. CDR1 is LGHDT and CDR2 is YNNKEL in the germline V gene (reference sequence). V lost 4 bases to trimming and J lost 5 bases; unmatched junction nucleotides: 5. The length of the CDR3 is 13 residues. Written as DNA, the CDR3 is TGTGCCAGCAGCCCTACTAGCGTCCACGAGCAGTACTTC. It codes for CASSPTSVHEQYF.

This clonotype was recorded a few times. This chain connects TRBV20-1 to TRBJ2-1; possibly TRBD1 for D (5 bases). CDR3 length: 12 residues. The germline V and J ends were trimmed by 2 bases and 10 bases, with 12 bases remaining between them. In germline, CDR1 is DFQATT, CDR2 SNEGSKA (reference sequence). The CDR3 DNA reads as TGCAGTGCTAGAACGGACACGCCAGAGCAGTTCTTC. Its protein is CSARTDTPEQFF.

The chain couples TRBV2 to TRBJ1-2, with D uncertain. The CDR3 is 15 amino acids. V was cut by 2 bases and J by 2 bases, with 12 bases left in between. Germline lookup yields CDR1 SNHLY and CDR2 FYNNEI. CDR3 bases: TGTGCCAGCAGTGAATTAGTTTCGGGAAACTATGGCTACACCTTC. This gives the protein CASSELVSGNYGYTF. Full variable domain (rest looked up from reference TRBV2 and TRBJ1-2): EPEVTQTPSHQVTQMGQEVILRCVPISNHLYFYWYRQILGQKVEFLVSFYNNEISEKSEIFDDQFSVERPDGSNFTLKIRSTKLEDSAMYFCASSELVSGNYGYTFGSGTRLTVV.